The 10 T cell receptor beta chains below all came from one sample that was sequenced in a study of blood T cell repertoires in COVID-19 (TCRdb year 2020). The library was generated by the immunoSEQ multiplex PCR assay. As stored in TCRdb, this immuneACCESS dataset retains in-frame rearrangements with V and J assigned. A fraction of the clones does not appear; measured against another copy, unresolved V genes explain less than half of the discrepancy, and the remainder lacks a known reason. In all, the sample holds 30,000 to 40,000 clones, and 75% to 85% of those were seen once. The ten largest clonotypes hold approximately 9.1% of the sample. The sample consisted of peripheral blood. The receptors originated from a human donor in a cohort sampled during active COVID-19.

This clone was seen only a few times. The gene calls are TRBV4-3 and TRBJ1-1; D ambiguous. In germline, CDR1 is LGHNA, CDR2 YSLEER. The CDR3 loop spans 14 amino acids. Trimming shortened V by 0 bases and J by 1 base, and 6 bases separated the two germline ends. The CDR3 coding sequence is TGCGCCAGCAGCCAAGATTACGGGAACACTGAAGCTTTCTTT. It is translated as CASSQDYGNTEAFF.

The chain is built from TRBV5-6 and TRBJ2-7, with TRBD1 matching 8 bases. Per germline, CDR1 SGHDT and CDR2 YYEEEE. The J segment lost 5 bases and the V segment lost 1 base, leaving 11 bases of the junction unmatched. This CDR3 is built from 16 residues. The CDR3 coding sequence is TGTGCCAGCAGCTTGCCTCCCGGACAGGGTGGAGACGAGCAGTACTTC. This sequence encodes CASSLPPGQGGDEQYF.

This rearrangement joins TRBV5-1 to TRBJ1-2; D might be TRBD1 (6 bases). From germline, CDR1 is SGHRS and CDR2 YFSETQ. This CDR3 contains 14 residues. V lost 0 bases and J lost 6, with 12 bases in between. The CDR3 DNA reads TGCGCCAGCAGCTTGGAAGCGGCAGGGGATGGCTACACCTTC. It translates to CASSLEAAGDGYTF.

This clone was picked up one time. This chain connects TRBV27 to TRBJ1-5; no definite D call. V was trimmed by 2 bases and J by 9 bases, leaving 17 bases between them. Germline values: CDR1 MNHEY, CDR2 SMNVEV (reference sequence). This CDR3 is built from 15 residues. The chain's CDR3 is CASSLRGGVGGPQHF. The CDR3 nucleotides read TGTGCCAGCAGTTTAAGAGGCGGTGTCGGTGGGCCCCAGCATTTT.

V usage is TRBV18 and J usage is TRBJ1-6, with D perhaps matching TRBD1 (6 bases). Trimming shortened V by 5 bases and J by 6 bases, and 17 bases separated the two germline ends. The CDR3 length is 16 residues. Germline V lookup: CDR1 KGHSH, CDR2 LQKENI. CDR3 protein: CASSASTQGTNSPLHF. The CDR3 DNA reads as TGTGCCAGCTCAGCCTCCACCCAGGGGACTAATTCACCCCTCCACTTT.

This chain joins TRBV5-4 and TRBJ2-7, with TRBD2 matching over 8 bases. Trimming at V came to 4 bases and at J to 1 base, leaving 10 bases not matched to a gene. CDR3 size: 16 residues. The V gene's germline CDR1 is SGHNT and CDR2 YYREEE (reference sequence). The CDR3 DNA follows: TGTGCCAGCAGCCCTGGCGGGGGGCAGCCGTCCTACGAGCAGTACTTC. Protein product: CASSPGGGQPSYEQYF.

In this sample, this clone turned up a few times. This chain links TRBV6-5 with TRBJ2-2; 10 bases match TRBD2. V lost 6 bases and J lost 3; bases outside the gene matches: 4. This CDR3 comprises 15 residues. Per germline, CDR1 MNHEY and CDR2 SVGAGI. The CDR3 here is CASSVAGGYTGELFF. The CDR3 DNA is TGTGCCAGCAGCGTAGCGGGGGGTTACACCGGGGAGCTGTTTTTT.

The J gene is TRBJ1-1, the V gene TRBV19; D gene ambiguous. Trimming left V 5 bases short and J 4 bases short, with 8 bases between. This CDR3 contains 12 residues. Germline V gene sequence: CDR1 LNHDA, CDR2 SQIVND (reference sequence). Here the CDR3 reads CASSFLSTEAFF. DNA for the CDR3: TGTGCCAGTAGTTTTCTCTCCACTGAAGCTTTCTTT. The full variable domain, in which reference TRBV19 and TRBJ1-1 provide the parts outside the CDR3, is DGGITQSPKYLFRKEGQNVTLSCEQNLNHDAMYWYRQDPGQGLRLIYYSQIVNDFQKGDIAEGYSVSREKKESFPLTVTSAQKNPTAFYLCASSFLSTEAFFGQGTRLTVV.

Here the CDR3 reads CATSDLRSRDEQFF. In DNA, the CDR3 is TGTGCCACCAGTGATTTGAGGTCCCGGGATGAGCAGTTCTTC. The V gene is TRBV24-1, the J gene TRBJ2-1, with D hard to call. Germline assignment: CDR1 KGHDR and CDR2 SFDVKD. V was clipped by 0 bases and J by 8 bases, with 10 bases between them. The CDR3 runs to 14 residues.

The gene calls are TRBV19 and TRBJ2-6, with TRBD1 matching 8 bases. CDR1 and CDR2 (germline): LNHDA, SQIVND (reference sequence). The CDR3 totals 16 residues. V lost 7 bases to trimming and J lost 2 bases; unmatched junction nucleotides: 7. The chain's CDR3 is CASTDRGETGANVLTF. CDR3 nucleotide sequence: TGTGCCAGTACTGACAGGGGAGAAACTGGGGCCAACGTCCTGACTTTC.